The 9 T cell receptor beta chains given below trace back to one sample, sequenced in a study of chemoradiotherapy in HPV16-positive cancers. Profiling relied on immunoSEQ multiplex PCR, and the TCRdb table lists in-frame clones only, not all of them. The sample yields some 30,000 clones, roughly 77% seen once. The specimen comprised blood, sampled from a patient who underwent chemoradiotherapy. Receptor source: a human donor with HPV-associated anogenital cancer.

V and J are TRBV19 and TRBJ2-7; no definite D call. Trimming took 3 bases from V and 6 from J, leaving 15 bases between them. The CDR3 sequence is 14 residues long. From germline, CDR1 is LNHDA and CDR2 SQIVND (reference sequence). Here the CDR3 reads CASSINWDPGEQYF. The CDR3 nucleotides read TGTGCCAGTAGTATTAATTGGGATCCGGGCGAGCAGTACTTC.

The rearrangement uses TRBV9 and TRBJ1-4; 8 nucleotides align to TRBD1. Per germline, CDR1 SGDLS and CDR2 YYNGEE. The CDR3 runs to 17 residues. Trimming removed 0 bases from V and 3 bases from J; junction bases left unmatched: 7. CDR3 loop: CASSVAPQGAANEKLFF. CDR3 nucleotides: TGTGCCAGCAGCGTAGCACCCCAGGGGGCAGCTAATGAAAAACTGTTTTTT.

The gene calls are TRBV5-1 and TRBJ2-5, with D unresolved. Trimming removed 4 bases from V and 5 bases from J, with 18 bases in between. This CDR3 is 15 amino acids long. CDR1 SGHRS and CDR2 YFSETQ come from the germline V gene. The CDR3 region has the DNA TGCGCCAGCAGCACGCGGACCGCGGCGAGCGAGACCCAGTACTTC. Amino acid sequence: CASSTRTAASETQYF. The full variable domain, completed using reference TRBV5-1 and TRBJ2-5, is KAGVTQTPRYLIKTRGQQVTLSCSPISGHRSVSWYQQTPGQGLQFLFEYFSETQRNKGNFPGRFSGRQFSNSRSEMNVSTLELGDSALYLCASSTRTAASETQYFGPGTRLLVL.

V usage is TRBV6-5 and J usage is TRBJ2-3, with D hard to call. V was trimmed by 5 bases and J by 2 bases, leaving 8 bases between them. Germline CDR1 is MNHEY and CDR2 is SVGAGI. The CDR3 has 13 amino acids. This chain's CDR3 is CASSLRLTDTQYF. The CDR3 DNA is TGTGCCAGCAGTCTGAGACTCACAGATACGCAGTATTTT.

This clone has just a few counts. The genes are TRBV19 and TRBJ1-1; D is ambiguous. The CDR3 has 13 amino acids. CDR1 and CDR2 (germline): LNHDA, SQIVND (reference sequence). Trimming left V 9 bases short and J 2 bases short, with 13 bases between. The CDR3 DNA is TGTGCCAGCAAGGTACTGGGAAACACTGAAGCTTTCTTT. Its translation: CASKVLGNTEAFF.

The CDR3 sequence is CASSLGRTSSTDTQYF. CDR3 in DNA: TGTGCCAGCAGCTTAGGACGTACTTCTAGCACAGATACGCAGTATTTT. The J gene is TRBJ2-3, the V gene TRBV11-3; D remains ambiguous. Germline CDR1 is SGHNT and CDR2 is YENEEA. V was clipped by 1 base and J by 0 bases, with 11 bases between them. The CDR3 loop spans 16 amino acids. The full variable domain, completed using reference TRBV11-3 and TRBJ2-3, is EAGVVQSPRYKIIEKKQPVAFWCNPISGHNTLYWYLQNLGQGPELLIRYENEEAVDDSQLPKDRFSAERLKGVDSTLKIQPAELGDSAVYLCASSLGRTSSTDTQYFGPGTRLTVL.

The chain is built from TRBV7-9 and TRBJ2-2; D remains unclear. Trimming pared 1 base from V and 0 bases from J, leaving 6 bases between. This CDR3 comprises 15 residues. Germline CDR1 reads SEHNR; CDR2 reads FQNEAQ (reference sequence). CDR3 residues: CASSLGGPNTGELFF. Written as DNA, the CDR3 is TGTGCCAGCAGCTTAGGAGGCCCGAACACCGGGGAGCTGTTTTTT.

The chain uses TRBV5-1 and TRBJ1-2, with D perhaps TRBD1 (5 bases). Trimming cost V 0 bases and J 1 base, with 10 bases left between them. The V gene's germline CDR1 is SGHRS and CDR2 YFSETQ. The length of the CDR3 is 15 residues. The CDR3 here is CASSLGQTVNYGYTF. In DNA, the CDR3 is TGCGCCAGCAGCTTGGGACAGACAGTTAACTATGGCTACACCTTC.

This clone has a single count. This chain joins TRBV11-1 and TRBJ1-4, with D possibly matching TRBD1 (5 bases). Germline V gene data show CDR1 as SGHAT and CDR2 as FQDESV (reference sequence). This CDR3 has 14 amino acids. The germline V and J ends were trimmed by 5 bases and 5 bases, with 12 bases remaining between them. The CDR3 coding sequence is TGTGCCAGCAGCCCAGGGACTTGGAATGAAAAACTGTTTTTT. This translates into CASSPGTWNEKLFF.